This T cell receptor (beta chain) was profiled in a study of OX40 agonist ivuxolimab in advanced cancers. A few counts support this clone. Data came from immunoSEQ multiplex PCR; TCRdb stores just in-frame clones and leaves some out. This sample has some 47,000 clones, with around 80% found just once. The germline V gene encodes CDR1 MNHEY and CDR2 SMNVEV (reference sequence). V was trimmed by 6 bases and J by 1 base, leaving 12 bases between them. CDR3 length: 14 amino acids. The starting material was CD4+ or CD8+ T cells sorted from blood, obtained in a trial of the OX40 agonist ivuxolimab. This receptor was obtained from an adult with an advanced solid tumor such as melanoma, head and neck, liver or kidney cancer. This chain uses TRBV27 with TRBJ1-1; D is uncertain. CDR3 sequence (DNA): TGTGCCAGCAGCATTGGACCAGCGAACACTGAAGCTTTCTTT. It translates to CASSIGPANTEAFF.